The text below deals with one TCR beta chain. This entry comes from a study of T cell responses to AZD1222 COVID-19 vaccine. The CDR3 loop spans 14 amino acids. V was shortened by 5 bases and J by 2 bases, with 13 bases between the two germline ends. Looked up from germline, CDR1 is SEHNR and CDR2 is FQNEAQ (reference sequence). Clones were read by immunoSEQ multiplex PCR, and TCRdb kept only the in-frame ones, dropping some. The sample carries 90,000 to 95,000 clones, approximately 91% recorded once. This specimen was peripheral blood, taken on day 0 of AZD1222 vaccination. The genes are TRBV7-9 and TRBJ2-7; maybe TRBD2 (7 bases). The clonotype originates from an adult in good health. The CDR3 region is CASSLRGAPYEQYF. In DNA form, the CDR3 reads TGTGCCAGCAGCCTCCGGGGGGCCCCCTACGAGCAGTACTTC.